These 7 T cell receptor beta chains came from one sample sequenced in a study of T cell responses to AZD1222 COVID-19 vaccine. Assay: immunoSEQ multiplex PCR; the TCRdb copy retains only in-frame clones and omits some. The sample yields about 89,000 clones, about nine tenths seen once. Sequenced here: peripheral blood, sampled 28 days after the second AZD1222 dose. Source of these receptors: an adult who received the AZD1222 COVID-19 vaccine.

The J gene is TRBJ1-2, the V gene TRBV10-2, with D uncertain. Germline CDR1 reads WSHSY; CDR2 reads SAAADI. The CDR3 is made up of 15 amino acids. Trimming shortened V by 2 bases and J by 7 bases, and 17 bases separated the two germline ends. CDR3 protein: CASSEVDMGYSGYTF. The CDR3 DNA sequence: TGCGCCAGCAGTGAGGTAGACATGGGGTACAGTGGCTACACCTTC.

This clone has just one count. The V call is TRBV7-9, the J call TRBJ2-6; no clear D gene. The germline V gene encodes CDR1 SEHNR and CDR2 FQNEAQ (reference sequence). V was trimmed by 3 bases and J by 0 bases, leaving 6 bases between them. This CDR3 is 15 amino acids long. The chain's CDR3 is CASSFGNSGANVLTF. DNA of the CDR3: TGTGCCAGCAGCTTTGGGAACTCTGGGGCCAACGTCCTGACTTTC.

This chain links TRBV6-5 with TRBJ1-1; D is perhaps TRBD1 (6 bases). The CDR3 loop spans 14 amino acids. The germline V gene has CDR1 MNHEY and CDR2 SVGAGI. Between the trimmed V and J ends, which lost 5 bases and 4 bases, there was a span of 14 bases. This CDR3 is CASSTTGSITEAFF. CDR3 DNA: TGTGCCAGCAGTACCACAGGGAGTATCACTGAAGCTTTCTTT.

The CDR3 bases are TGCGCCAGCAGTGATCCCTTGACTAGATCGGATACGCAGTATTTT. The encoded protein is CASSDPLTRSDTQYF. The chain carries TRBV10-2 and TRBJ2-3, with a tentative D call TRBD2 (6 bases). This CDR3 comprises 15 residues. V was shortened by 3 bases and J by 6 bases, with 16 bases between the two germline ends. Germline CDR1 and CDR2: WSHSY and SAAADI.

The V and J genes are TRBV11-2 and TRBJ2-3; either TRBD1 or TRBD2 may supply D (7 bases each). The CDR3 length is 12 residues. Looked up from germline, CDR1 is SGHAT and CDR2 is FQNNGV. V was pared by 5 bases and J by 6 bases, with 9 bases between. The CDR3 DNA reads TGTGCCAGCAGCCAGGGGGGGGATACGCAGTATTTT. This translates into CASSQGGDTQYF.

This clone has a single count. V usage is TRBV5-5 and J usage is TRBJ1-2; maybe TRBD1 (6 bases). The germline V gene has CDR1 SGHKS and CDR2 YYEKEE (reference sequence). This CDR3 has 14 amino acids. Between the trimmed V and J ends, which lost 4 bases and 6 bases, there was a span of 16 bases. The CDR3 protein is CASSLRGELDGYTF. CDR3 coding DNA: TGTGCCAGCAGCCTCAGGGGAGAGTTGGATGGCTACACCTTC.

DNA of the CDR3: TGTGCCAGCACCCCCTCCCCTATCTACGAGCAGTACTTC. This encodes CASTPSPIYEQYF. This chain uses TRBV6-5 with TRBJ2-7; D gene unclear. The CDR3 length is 13 residues. Germline CDR1 and CDR2: MNHEY and SVGAGI. Deletions cut 7 bases from V and 3 bases from J, with 13 bases between.